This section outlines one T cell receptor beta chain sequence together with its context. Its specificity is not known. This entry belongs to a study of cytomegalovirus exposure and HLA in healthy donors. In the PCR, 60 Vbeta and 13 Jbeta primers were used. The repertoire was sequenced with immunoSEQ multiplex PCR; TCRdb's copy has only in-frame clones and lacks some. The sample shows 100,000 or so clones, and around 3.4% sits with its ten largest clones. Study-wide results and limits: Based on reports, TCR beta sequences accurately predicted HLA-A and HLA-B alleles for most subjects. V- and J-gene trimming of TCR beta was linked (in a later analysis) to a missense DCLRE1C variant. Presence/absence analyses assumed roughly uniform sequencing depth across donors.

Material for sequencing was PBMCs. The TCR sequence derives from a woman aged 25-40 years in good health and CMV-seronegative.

The CDR3 spells CASSDGRAETQYF. In DNA, the CDR3 is TGTGCCAGCAGCGACGGGAGGGCAGAGACCCAGTACTTC. V and J are TRBV9 and TRBJ2-5; 8 bases fit TRBD2. The V and J ends lost 3 bases and 4 bases, in that order; junction bases with no gene match: 2. The CDR3 contains 13 residues. Germline V CDR1 and CDR2: SGDLS, YYNGEE.